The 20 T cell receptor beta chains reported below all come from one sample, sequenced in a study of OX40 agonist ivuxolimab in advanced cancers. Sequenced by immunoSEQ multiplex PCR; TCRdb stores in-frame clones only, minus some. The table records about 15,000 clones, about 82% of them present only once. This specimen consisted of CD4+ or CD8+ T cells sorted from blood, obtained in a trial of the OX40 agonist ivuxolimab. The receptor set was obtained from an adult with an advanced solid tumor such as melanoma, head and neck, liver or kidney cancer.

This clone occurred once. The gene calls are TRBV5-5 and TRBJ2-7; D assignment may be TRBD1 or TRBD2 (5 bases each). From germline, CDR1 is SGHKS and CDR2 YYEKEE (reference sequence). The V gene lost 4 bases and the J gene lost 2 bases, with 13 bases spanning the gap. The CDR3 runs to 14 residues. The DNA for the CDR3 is TGTGCCAGCAGCCCCCCGGGACGCACCTACGAGCAGTACTTC. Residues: CASSPPGRTYEQYF.

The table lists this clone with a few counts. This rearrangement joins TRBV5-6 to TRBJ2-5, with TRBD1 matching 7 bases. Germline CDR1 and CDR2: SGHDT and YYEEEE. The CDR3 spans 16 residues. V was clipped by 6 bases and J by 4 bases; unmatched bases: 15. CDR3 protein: CASIPWPAQGRETQYF. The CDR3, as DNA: TGTGCCAGCATCCCTTGGCCAGCACAGGGGAGAGAGACCCAGTACTTC.

As DNA, the CDR3 is TGTGCCAGTAGTACCCGGGAGGACTACAATGAGCAGTTCTTC. As protein: CASSTREDYNEQFF. The J gene is TRBJ2-1, the V gene TRBV19, with 7 bases that match TRBD2. The germline V gene has CDR1 LNHDA and CDR2 SQIVND (reference sequence). J gave up 3 bases and V 4 bases, and 3 bases lay outside the gene matches. The CDR3 spans 14 residues.

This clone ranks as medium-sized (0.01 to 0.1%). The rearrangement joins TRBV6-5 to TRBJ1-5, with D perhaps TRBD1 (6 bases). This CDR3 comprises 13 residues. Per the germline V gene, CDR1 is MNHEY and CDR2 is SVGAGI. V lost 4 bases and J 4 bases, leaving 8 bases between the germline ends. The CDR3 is CASSWGPNQPQHF. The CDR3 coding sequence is TGTGCCAGCAGTTGGGGGCCTAATCAGCCCCAGCATTTT.

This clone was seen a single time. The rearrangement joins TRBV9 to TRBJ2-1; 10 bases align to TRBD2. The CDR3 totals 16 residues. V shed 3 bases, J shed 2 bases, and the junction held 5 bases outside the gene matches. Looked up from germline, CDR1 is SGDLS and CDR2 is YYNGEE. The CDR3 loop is CASSEIGTSAYNEQFF. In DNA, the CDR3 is TGTGCCAGCAGCGAAATTGGGACTAGCGCCTACAATGAGCAGTTCTTC.

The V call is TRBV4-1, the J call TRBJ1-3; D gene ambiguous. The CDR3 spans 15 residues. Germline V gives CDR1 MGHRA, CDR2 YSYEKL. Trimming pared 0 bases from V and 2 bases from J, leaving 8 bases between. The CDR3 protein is CASSQDQRAGNTIYF. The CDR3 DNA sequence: TGCGCCAGCAGCCAAGATCAAAGGGCTGGAAACACCATATATTTT.

CDR3 sequence: CSVEVVGWGYTF. CDR3 coding DNA: TGCAGCGTTGAAGTCGTGGGCTGGGGCTACACCTTC. The chain has TRBV29-1 and TRBJ1-2; D remains ambiguous. The length of the CDR3 is 12 residues. In germline, CDR1 is SQVTM, CDR2 ANQGSEA. Trimming pared 1 base from V and 8 bases from J, leaving 11 bases between.

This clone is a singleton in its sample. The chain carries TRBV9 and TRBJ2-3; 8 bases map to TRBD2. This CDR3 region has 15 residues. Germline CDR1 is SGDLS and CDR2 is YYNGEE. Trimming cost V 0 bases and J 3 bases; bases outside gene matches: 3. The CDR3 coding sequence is TGTGCCAGCAGCGTAGATACTAGCGGTACAGATACGCAGTATTTT. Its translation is CASSVDTSGTDTQYF. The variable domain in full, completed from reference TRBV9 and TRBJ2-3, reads DSGVTQTPKHLITATGQRVTLRCSPRSGDLSVYWYQQSLDQGLQFLIQYYNGEERAKGNILERFSAQQFPDLHSELNLSSLELGDSALYFCASSVDTSGTDTQYFGPGTRLTVL.

CDR3 amino acids: CASSSVGGGAFF. CDR3 nucleotide sequence: TGTGCCAGCAGTAGCGTCGGAGGGGGAGCTTTCTTT. The chain is built from TRBV27 and TRBJ1-1, with a weak D call TRBD1 (6 bases). This CDR3 spans 12 amino acids. Deletions cut 5 bases from V and 10 bases from J, with 14 bases between. Germline V gene data show CDR1 as MNHEY and CDR2 as SMNVEV (reference sequence).

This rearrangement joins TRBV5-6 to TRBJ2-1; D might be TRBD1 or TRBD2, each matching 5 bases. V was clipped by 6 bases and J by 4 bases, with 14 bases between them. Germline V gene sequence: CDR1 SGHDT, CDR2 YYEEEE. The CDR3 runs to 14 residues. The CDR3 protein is CASTFGWGYNEQFF. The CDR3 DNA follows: TGTGCCAGCACCTTTGGCTGGGGGTACAATGAGCAGTTCTTC.

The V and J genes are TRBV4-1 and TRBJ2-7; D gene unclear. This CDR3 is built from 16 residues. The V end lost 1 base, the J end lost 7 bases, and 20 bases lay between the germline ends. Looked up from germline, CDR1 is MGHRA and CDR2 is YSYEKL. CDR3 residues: CASSQVMLIGTTEQYF. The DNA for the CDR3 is TGCGCCAGCAGCCAAGTTATGCTCATAGGTACGACTGAGCAGTACTTC.

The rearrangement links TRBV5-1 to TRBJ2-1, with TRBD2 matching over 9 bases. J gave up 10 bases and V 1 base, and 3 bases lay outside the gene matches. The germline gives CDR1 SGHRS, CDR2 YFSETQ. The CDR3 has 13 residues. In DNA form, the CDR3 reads TGCGCCAGCAGCTTGTGGCTAGCGGGAGAGCAGTTCTTC. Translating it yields CASSLWLAGEQFF.

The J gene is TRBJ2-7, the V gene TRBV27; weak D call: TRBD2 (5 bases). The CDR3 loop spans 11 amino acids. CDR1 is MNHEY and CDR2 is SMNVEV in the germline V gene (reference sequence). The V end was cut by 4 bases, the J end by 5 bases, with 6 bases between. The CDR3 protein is CASSYGDEQYF. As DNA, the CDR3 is TGTGCCAGCAGTTACGGGGACGAGCAGTACTTC.

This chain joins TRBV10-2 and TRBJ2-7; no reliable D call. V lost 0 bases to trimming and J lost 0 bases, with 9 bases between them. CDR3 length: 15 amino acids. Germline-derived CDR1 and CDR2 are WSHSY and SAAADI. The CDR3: CASSESSTTSYEQYF. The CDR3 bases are TGCGCCAGCAGTGAGTCGAGCACAACCTCCTACGAGCAGTACTTC.

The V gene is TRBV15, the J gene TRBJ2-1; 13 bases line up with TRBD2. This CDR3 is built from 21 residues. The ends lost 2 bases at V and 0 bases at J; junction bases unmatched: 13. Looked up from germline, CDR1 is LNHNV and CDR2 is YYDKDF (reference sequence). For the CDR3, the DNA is TGTGCCACCAGCAGATTAGGACCGGGGACTAGCGGGGATAGCTCCTACAATGAGCAGTTCTTC. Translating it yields CATSRLGPGTSGDSSYNEQFF.

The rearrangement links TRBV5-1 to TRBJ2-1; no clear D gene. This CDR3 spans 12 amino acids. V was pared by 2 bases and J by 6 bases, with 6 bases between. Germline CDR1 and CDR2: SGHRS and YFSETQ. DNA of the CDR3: TGCGCCAGCAGCTTCTCTGTCAATGAGCAGTTCTTC. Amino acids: CASSFSVNEQFF.

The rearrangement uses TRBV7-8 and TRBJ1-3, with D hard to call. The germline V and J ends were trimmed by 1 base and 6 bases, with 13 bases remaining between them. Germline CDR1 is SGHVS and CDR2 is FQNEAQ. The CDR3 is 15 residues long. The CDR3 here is CASSLVPGPLNTIYF. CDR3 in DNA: TGTGCCAGCAGCTTAGTACCCGGACCCTTAAACACCATATATTTT.

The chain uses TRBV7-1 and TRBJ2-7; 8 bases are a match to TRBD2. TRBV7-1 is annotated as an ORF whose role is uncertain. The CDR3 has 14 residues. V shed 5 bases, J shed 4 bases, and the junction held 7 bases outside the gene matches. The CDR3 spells CASSPWTSSYEQYF. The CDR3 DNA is TGTGCCAGCAGCCCATGGACTAGCAGTTACGAGCAGTACTTC.

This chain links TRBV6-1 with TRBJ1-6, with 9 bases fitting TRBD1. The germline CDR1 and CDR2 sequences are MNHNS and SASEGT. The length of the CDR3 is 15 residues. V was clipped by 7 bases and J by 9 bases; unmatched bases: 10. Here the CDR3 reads CASTAPDRGISPLHF. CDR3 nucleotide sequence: TGTGCCAGCACCGCCCCGGACAGGGGAATTTCACCCCTCCACTTT.

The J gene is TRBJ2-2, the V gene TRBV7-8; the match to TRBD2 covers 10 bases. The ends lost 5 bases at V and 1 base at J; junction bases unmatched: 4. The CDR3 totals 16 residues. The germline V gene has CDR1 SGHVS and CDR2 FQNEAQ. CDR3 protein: CASSGRLAGNTGELFF. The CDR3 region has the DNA TGTGCCAGCAGCGGACGACTAGCGGGGAACACCGGGGAGCTGTTTTTT.